This T cell receptor beta chain appears in the sequencing data of a study of blood T cell repertoires in COVID-19 (dated by TCRdb to between 2020 and 2021). With regard to the full study: Samples from collaborators originated in the United States, Italy and Spain and spanned both the acute and convalescent phases of COVID-19. The prospective study material was composed of cDNA or gDNA derived from T cells, B-cell-depleted T cells, or PBMCs. The dataset comprised deeply sampled blood TCRbeta repertoires from subjects exposed to, actively infected with, or recovered from COVID-19. The repertoires were released in a freely available public database intended as a resource for research on the immune response to SARS-CoV-2. The samples were drawn from two sources: the first 160 participants of the ongoing ImmuneRACE study, and 1,000 to 1,500 subjects contributed by 6 global collaborators. The sample metadata nearly always contained a de-identified subject ID, COVID-19 status, age in years and sex. HLA class I and class II types, where available, came from metadata supplied by the sample provider rather than from assay-based typing.

The collaborating institutions used their own protocols to collect whole blood in K2EDTA tubes. For TCRbeta analysis, collaborators shipped samples as frozen whole blood, isolated PBMCs, or DNA extracted from either of those sample types. Taken from cysteine to phenylalanine, the CDR3 has 14 residues. Only the CDR3 part of the read is kept: 42 bases, read in frame from the first base. Here V drops 5 bases and J drops 4 bases, and the junction holds 7 bases not matched to any gene. CDR1 is given as MGHDK and CDR2 as SYGVNS, both from the germline V gene. The investigation overall reported the following: The quantity of clinical and demographic metadata differed by source and by participant and was supplied without curation.

TCRbeta CDR3 regions were amplified from genomic DNA using the immunoSEQ Assay, a bias-controlled multiplex PCR. Per the authors' processing: The number of nucleated cells in each sample was estimated from the amplification of reference gene primers within the assay. To quantify the absolute abundance of each unique TCRbeta CDR3 rearrangement, sequence reads were collapsed and filtered. Productive Simpson clonality was computed per sample as the square root of Simpson's diversity index over productive rearrangements. TCRdb stores this immuneACCESS table with in-frame sequences only. Part of the clones is absent; in the studies checked, under half of the shortfall reflects unresolved V genes, and no reason is known for the rest. Clone size and V and J calls were adopted from that table, with D and trimming inferred from the DNA. Counted in this sample were 46,000 or so clones; 70% to 90% of them appeared once. Of the sample, roughly 12% falls within the top ten clones.

About this clone itself: Its antigen is currently not known. There are no base qualities to consult, and no much larger clone falls within one base.

Sequenced input: peripheral blood. This sequence originates from a human donor in a cohort sampled during active COVID-19. The V and J segments used are TRBV25-1 and TRBJ1-1; 7 central nucleotides agree with TRBD1. Here is the DNA: TGTGCCAGCAGTCAGGGGGGCATTCGCACTGAAGCTTTCTTT. It encodes CASSQGGIRTEAFF.